The 20 T cell receptor beta chains reported below all come from one sample, sequenced in a study of T-cell reconstitution after alpha-beta-depleted transplantation in children (dated by TCRdb to about 2016). The antigens for these receptors are not known. The method behind the library was PCR. This sample was sequenced with an Illumina HiSeq 2500. To normalize quantification of the TCRbeta repertoire, the TCR libraries were built with molecular barcoding that relied on unique molecular identifiers. TCRdb passed the public sequencing reads through fastp at Q25 and MiXCR, retaining productive beta sequences. Merged by CDR3 protein, the rows form single entries marked with the most common genes and DNA. For this sample there are approximately 32,000 distinct CDR3 sequences; around 7% appear just once. The ten largest make up under 30% of the sample. Overall results and qualifications from the work: The apparently early recovery of alphabetaT-cell counts about two months after transplant reportedly depended on only several hundred rapidly expanded clones that came from non-depleted graft cells.

The time point label on this specimen signifies: day 60 (about 2 months) after transplantation. The intended sense of this specimen's treatment or condition label: allogeneic hematopoietic cell transplantation with graft depleted of TCRalphabeta T cells and CD19 B cells. Sequenced here: peripheral blood, sampled 60 days after TCRalphabeta/CD19-depleted stem cell transplant. All receptors come from a child less than two years old who had a stem cell transplant for acute myeloid leukemia, so the T cells may come from the graft donor.

This clonotype was detected ten times or more. The V call is TRBV12-3 or TRBV12-4, the J call TRBJ2-3, with D perhaps TRBD2 (6 bases). The CDR3 consists of 14 residues. V dropped 6 bases and J dropped 2 bases, with 12 bases sitting between them. As DNA, the CDR3 is TGTGCCAGCAGCCCCGGGACTTCCACAGATACGCAGTATTTT. This sequence encodes CASSPGTSTDTQYF.

This clonotype was seen many times. V usage is TRBV4-3 and J usage is TRBJ1-4, with D perhaps matching TRBD1 (5 bases). The CDR3 contains 15 residues. In germline, CDR1 is LGHNA, CDR2 YSLEER. V lost 0 bases, J lost 8 bases, and 13 bases lay in between. The CDR3 DNA reads TGCGCCAGCAGCCAAGACCCCGGGAGGGGCGAAAAACTGTTTTTT. This translates into CASSQDPGRGEKLFF.

This clonotype was seen at least ten times. The rearrangement links TRBV25-1 to TRBJ2-1; the match to TRBD2 covers 7 bases. J gave up 6 bases and V 8 bases, and 10 bases lay outside the gene matches. CDR3 length: 14 residues. Germline CDR1 is MGHDK and CDR2 is SYGVNS. DNA of the CDR3: TGTGCCAGCCTCCCAGTGGGAGGGTCCAATGAGCAGTTCTTC. Translating it yields CASLPVGGSNEQFF.

At least ten counts were recorded for this clonotype. The rearrangement uses TRBV6-5 and TRBJ1-5; D ambiguous. Per germline, CDR1 MNHEY and CDR2 SVGAGI. The CDR3 is 15 residues long. V lost 7 bases to trimming and J lost 1 base, with 14 bases between them. CDR3 in amino acids: CASIGSPRSNQPQHF. The CDR3 region has the DNA TGTGCCAGCATCGGGTCCCCAAGGAGCAATCAGCCCCAGCATTTT.

In its sample, this clonotype was seen many times. The gene calls are TRBV10-3 and TRBJ2-7, with 9 bases lining up with TRBD1. Losses at the gene ends were 4 bases for V and 2 bases for J; bases not matched to a gene: 3. The CDR3 extends over 14 amino acids. Germline loops: CDR1 ENHRY, CDR2 SYGVKD. The CDR3 DNA sequence: TGTGCCATCAGTGGGGGACAGGGTACCTACGAGCAGTACTTC. Translated, it gives CAISGGQGTYEQYF.

This clonotype appeared many times. CDR3 DNA: TGCGCCAGCAGCTTGTACCACGAGCAGTACTTC. It encodes CASSLYHEQYF. The chain combines TRBV5-1 with TRBJ2-7; D not resolved. This CDR3 has 11 amino acids. Germline CDR1 SGHRS, CDR2 YFSETQ. Trimming shortened V by 1 base and J by 5 bases, and 4 bases separated the two germline ends.

This chain links TRBV7-8 with TRBJ2-7; D possibly corresponds to TRBD2 (6 bases). CDR1 and CDR2 from the germline V gene are SGHVS and FQNEAQ. The V end was cut by 3 bases, the J end by 3 bases, with 12 bases between. This CDR3 spans 14 amino acids. The CDR3 sequence is CASSLPGSFYEQYF. CDR3 in DNA: TGTGCCAGCAGCTTGCCCGGGAGCTTCTACGAGCAGTACTTC.

This clonotype was seen many times. V is TRBV12-3 or TRBV12-4 and J is TRBJ2-5, with D possibly being TRBD2 (6 bases). The length of the CDR3 is 16 residues. V lost 1 base and J 0 bases, leaving 12 bases between the germline ends. This chain's CDR3 is CASSLGAGRYQETQYF. For the CDR3, the DNA is TGTGCCAGCAGTTTAGGGGCGGGGAGGTACCAAGAGACCCAGTACTTC.

This clonotype was recorded at least ten times. This chain connects TRBV29-1 to TRBJ1-1, with unresolved D. CDR1 is SQVTM and CDR2 is ANQGSEA in the germline V gene. There are 11 residues in the CDR3. Trimming left V 5 bases short and J 0 bases short, with 4 bases between. The CDR3 DNA reads TGCAGCGTTCATGTGAACACTGAAGCTTTCTTT. It yields the protein CSVHVNTEAFF.

This clonotype has just a few counts. The chain's CDR3 is CASTQGRRPLHF. The CDR3 DNA is TGTGCCAGCACCCAGGGTAGGAGACCCCTCCACTTT. The chain carries TRBV7-9 and TRBJ1-6, with D possibly being TRBD1 (5 bases). Germline V gene data show CDR1 as SEHNR and CDR2 as FQNEAQ (reference sequence). The CDR3 runs to 12 residues. The V gene lost 7 bases and the J gene lost 12 bases, with 13 bases spanning the gap.

This clonotype has a count of ten or more. CDR3 region: CASTSDTTYEQYF. In DNA, the CDR3 is TGTGCCAGCACCTCCGACACTACCTACGAGCAGTACTTC. V is TRBV12-3 or TRBV12-4 and J is TRBJ2-7; D is uncertain. The CDR3 has 13 amino acids. Trimming left V 7 bases short and J 2 bases short, with 12 bases between.

Ten or more counts support this clonotype. The chain recombines TRBV9 with TRBJ1-5, with unresolved D. CDR3 length: 15 amino acids. Trimming removed 3 bases from V and 4 bases from J, with 14 bases in between. Germline lookup yields CDR1 SGDLS and CDR2 YYNGEE. As DNA, the CDR3 is TGTGCCAGCAGCGCCTCGGGCCTATTAAATCAGCCCCAGCATTTT. Its protein is CASSASGLLNQPQHF.

This clonotype appeared many times. The CDR3 bases are TGTGCCAGCAGCCAAGATTCCGAGCAGTACTTC. The encoded protein is CASSQDSEQYF. V and J are TRBV3-1 and TRBJ2-7, with no clear D. The germline V gene has CDR1 LGHDT and CDR2 YNNKEL (reference sequence). The CDR3 length is 11 residues. V was shortened by 0 bases and J by 6 bases, with 3 bases between the two germline ends.

This clonotype came up many times. V gene TRBV5-6 combines with J gene TRBJ2-1; no reliable D call. Germline V gene sequence: CDR1 SGHDT, CDR2 YYEEEE. The CDR3 totals 15 residues. Trimming shortened V by 0 bases and J by 1 base, and 8 bases separated the two germline ends. CDR3 region: CASSLGGVSYNEQFF. The CDR3 region has the DNA TGTGCCAGCAGCTTGGGTGGGGTATCCTACAATGAGCAGTTCTTC.

This clonotype was detected ten times or more. The rearrangement uses TRBV28 and TRBJ2-3; no firm D call. The CDR3 length is 11 residues. Looked up from germline, CDR1 is MDHEN and CDR2 is SYDVKM. The V end lost 3 bases, the J end lost 7 bases, and 5 bases lay between the germline ends. CDR3 DNA sequence: TGTGCCAGCAGTTTGGGCTATACGCAGTATTTT. It yields the protein CASSLGYTQYF.

By proportion, this clonotype is medium-sized. The V gene is TRBV28, the J gene TRBJ2-5, with 7 bases that match TRBD1. This CDR3 spans 16 amino acids. Looked up from germline, CDR1 is MDHEN and CDR2 is SYDVKM. Germline trimming cut 3 bases from V and 4 bases from J; bases unmatched to any gene: 11. Here the CDR3 DNA reads TGTGCCAGCAGTTTGAAAGACAGGGTGGATGGAGAGACCCAGTACTTC. Protein sequence: CASSLKDRVDGETQYF.

This clonotype was picked up many times. V usage is TRBV6-6 and J usage is TRBJ2-7; no firm D call. Germline loops: CDR1 MNHNY, CDR2 SVGAGI (reference sequence). The V gene lost 5 bases and the J gene lost 6 bases, with 8 bases spanning the gap. The CDR3 runs to 11 residues. This CDR3 is CASSPAAEQYF. In DNA, the CDR3 is TGTGCCAGCAGTCCTGCCGCCGAGCAGTACTTC.

The table lists this clonotype with many counts. V usage is TRBV29-1 and J usage is TRBJ2-3, with D maybe TRBD2 (7 bases). This CDR3 spans 13 amino acids. V lost 7 bases, J lost 1 base, and 12 bases lay in between. Germline V CDR1 and CDR2: SQVTM, ANQGSEA. Here the CDR3 DNA reads TGCAGCGCCGGGGGGCCCGGCACAGATACGCAGTATTTT. Its translation is CSAGGPGTDTQYF.

This chain connects TRBV7-7 to TRBJ2-5, with a possible D match to TRBD2 (7 bases). The germline V and J ends were trimmed by 6 bases and 5 bases, with 13 bases remaining between them. The V gene's germline CDR1 is SSHAT and CDR2 FNYEAQ (reference sequence). The CDR3 is 13 amino acids. CDR3 residues: CASRAQGGETQYF. For the CDR3, the DNA is TGTGCCAGCAGGGCACAGGGAGGGGAGACCCAGTACTTC. The entire variable domain, with the rest obtained from reference TRBV7-7 and TRBJ2-5, is as follows: GAGVSQSPRYKVTKRGQDVTLRCDPISSHATLYWYQQALGQGPEFLTYFNYEAQPDKSGLPSDRFSAERPEGSISTLTIQRTEQRDSAMYRCASRAQGGETQYFGPGTRLLVL.

This clonotype has ten or more counts. The chain carries TRBV12-3 or TRBV12-4 and TRBJ2-1; TRBD2 matches 11 bases. V was pared by 3 bases and J by 6 bases, with 4 bases of the junction left unmatched. The CDR3 consists of 15 residues. Here the CDR3 reads CASSFSGRAVNEQFF. In DNA form, the CDR3 reads TGTGCCAGCAGTTTTAGCGGGAGGGCCGTCAATGAGCAGTTCTTC.